This T cell receptor beta chain was profiled in a study of blood T cell repertoires in COVID-19. Background on the study: Donors in the United States, Italy and Spain gave samples during acute or convalescent COVID-19.

After removal of 4 bases from V and 5 bases from J, the junction contained 9 bases not matched to a gene. Germline V lookup: CDR1 SGHRS, CDR2 YFSETQ. The length of the CDR3 is 16 residues. In the authors' workflow: The authors estimated nucleated cell counts from reference gene primer amplification. Clones were read by immunoSEQ multiplex PCR, and TCRdb kept only the in-frame ones, dropping some. V, J and clone size are taken as reported in that table, and D and trimming were inferred from the DNA itself. The sample lists 300,000 to 350,000 clones, almost 90% seen once, with roughly 6.6% in the top ten.

The source of this sequence is a woman in her 70s with COVID-19, enrolled during active disease. The chain couples TRBV5-1 to TRBJ2-1; the match to TRBD2 covers 10 bases. The material sequenced was peripheral blood. The CDR3 reads CASSTLSGGADNEQFF. CDR3 bases: TGCGCCAGCAGCACACTAAGCGGGGGGGCGGACAATGAGCAGTTCTTC.